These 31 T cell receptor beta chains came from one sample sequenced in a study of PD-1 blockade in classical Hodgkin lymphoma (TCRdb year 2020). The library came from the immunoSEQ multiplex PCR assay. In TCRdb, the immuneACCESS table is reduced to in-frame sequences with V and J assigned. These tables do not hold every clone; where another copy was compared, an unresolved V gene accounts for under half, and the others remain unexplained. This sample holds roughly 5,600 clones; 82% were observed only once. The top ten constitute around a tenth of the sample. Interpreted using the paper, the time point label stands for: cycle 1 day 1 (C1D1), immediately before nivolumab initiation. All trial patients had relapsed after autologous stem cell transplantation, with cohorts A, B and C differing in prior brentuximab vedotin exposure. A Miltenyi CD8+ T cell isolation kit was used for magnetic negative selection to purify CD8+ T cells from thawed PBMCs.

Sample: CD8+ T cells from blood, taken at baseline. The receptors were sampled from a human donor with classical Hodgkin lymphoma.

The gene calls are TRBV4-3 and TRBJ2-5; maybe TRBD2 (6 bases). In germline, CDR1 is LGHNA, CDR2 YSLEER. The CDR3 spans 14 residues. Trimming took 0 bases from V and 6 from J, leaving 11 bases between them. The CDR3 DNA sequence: TGCGCCAGCAGCCAAGAACGGAGGGAACAGACCCAGTACTTC. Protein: CASSQERREQTQYF.

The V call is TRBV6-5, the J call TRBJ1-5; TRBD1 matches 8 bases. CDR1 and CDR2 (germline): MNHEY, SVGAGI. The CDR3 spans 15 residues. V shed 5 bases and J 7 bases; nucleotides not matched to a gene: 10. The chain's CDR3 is CASSPDRAFGQPQHF. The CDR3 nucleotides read TGTGCCAGCAGTCCGGACAGGGCATTTGGACAGCCCCAGCATTTT.

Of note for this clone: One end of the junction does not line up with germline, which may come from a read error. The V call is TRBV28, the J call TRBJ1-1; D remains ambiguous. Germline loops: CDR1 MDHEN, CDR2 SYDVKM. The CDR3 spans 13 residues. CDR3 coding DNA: TGTGCCAGCAGTTTAATGGGATTGATTGAACCTTTCTTT. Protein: CASSLMGLIEPFF.

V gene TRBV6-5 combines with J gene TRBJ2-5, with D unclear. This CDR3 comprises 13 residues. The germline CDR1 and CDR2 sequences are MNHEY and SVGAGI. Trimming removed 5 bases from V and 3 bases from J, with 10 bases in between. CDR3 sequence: CASSTRVEETQYF. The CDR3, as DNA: TGTGCCAGCAGTACCCGGGTCGAAGAGACCCAGTACTTC.

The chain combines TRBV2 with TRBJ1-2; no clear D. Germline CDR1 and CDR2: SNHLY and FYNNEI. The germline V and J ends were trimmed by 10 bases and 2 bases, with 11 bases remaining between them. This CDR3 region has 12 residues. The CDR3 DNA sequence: TGTGCCACCCTAACTGGGAACTATGGCTACACCTTC. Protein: CATLTGNYGYTF.

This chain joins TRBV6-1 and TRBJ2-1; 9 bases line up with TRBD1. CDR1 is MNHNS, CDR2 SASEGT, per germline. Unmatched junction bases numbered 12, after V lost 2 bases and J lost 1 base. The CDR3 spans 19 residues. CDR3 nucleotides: TGTGCCAGCAGTGAATGGGACAGGGCGGCCCGAACGTCCTACAATGAGCAGTTCTTC. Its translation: CASSEWDRAARTSYNEQFF.

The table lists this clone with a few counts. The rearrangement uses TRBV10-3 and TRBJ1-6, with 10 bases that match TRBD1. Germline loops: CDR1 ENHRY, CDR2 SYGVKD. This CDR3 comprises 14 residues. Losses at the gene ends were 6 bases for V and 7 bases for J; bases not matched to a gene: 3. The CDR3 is CAISEGQGNSPLHF. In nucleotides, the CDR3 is TGTGCCATCAGCGAGGGACAGGGGAATTCACCCCTCCACTTT.

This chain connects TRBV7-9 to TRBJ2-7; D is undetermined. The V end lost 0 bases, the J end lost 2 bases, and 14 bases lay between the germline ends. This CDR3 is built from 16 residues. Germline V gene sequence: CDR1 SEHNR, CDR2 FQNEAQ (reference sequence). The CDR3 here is CASSLARLDVAYEQYF. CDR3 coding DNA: TGTGCCAGCAGCTTAGCCAGACTGGACGTAGCCTACGAGCAGTACTTC. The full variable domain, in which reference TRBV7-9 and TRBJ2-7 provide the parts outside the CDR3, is DTGVSQNPRHKITKRGQNVTFRCDPISEHNRLYWYRQTLGQGPEFLTYFQNEAQLEKSRLLSDRFSAERPKGSFSTLEIQRTEQGDSAMYLCASSLARLDVAYEQYFGPGTRLTVT.

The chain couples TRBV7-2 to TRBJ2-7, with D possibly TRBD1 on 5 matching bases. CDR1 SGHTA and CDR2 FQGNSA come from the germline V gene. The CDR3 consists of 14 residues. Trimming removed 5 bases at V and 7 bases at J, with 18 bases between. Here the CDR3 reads CASSPYLGAWEQYF. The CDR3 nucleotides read TGTGCCAGCAGCCCCTACTTAGGGGCATGGGAGCAGTACTTC.

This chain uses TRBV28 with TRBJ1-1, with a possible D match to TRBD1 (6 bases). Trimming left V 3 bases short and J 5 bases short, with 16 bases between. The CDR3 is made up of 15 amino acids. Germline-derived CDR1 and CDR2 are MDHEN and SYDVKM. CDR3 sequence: CASSFGRRGGTEAFF. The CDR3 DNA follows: TGTGCCAGCAGTTTCGGTCGCAGGGGAGGGACTGAAGCTTTCTTT.

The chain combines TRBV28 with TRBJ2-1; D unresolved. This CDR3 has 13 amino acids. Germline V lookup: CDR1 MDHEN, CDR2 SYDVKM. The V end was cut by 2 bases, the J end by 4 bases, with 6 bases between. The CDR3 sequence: CASSLELYNEQFF. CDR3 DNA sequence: TGTGCCAGCAGTTTAGAGCTTTACAATGAGCAGTTCTTC.

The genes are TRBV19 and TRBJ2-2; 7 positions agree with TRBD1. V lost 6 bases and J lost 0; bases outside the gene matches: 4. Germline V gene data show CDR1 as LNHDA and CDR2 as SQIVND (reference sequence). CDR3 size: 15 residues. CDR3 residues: CASSRDRANTGELFF. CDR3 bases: TGTGCCAGTAGCCGGGACAGAGCGAACACCGGGGAGCTGTTTTTT.

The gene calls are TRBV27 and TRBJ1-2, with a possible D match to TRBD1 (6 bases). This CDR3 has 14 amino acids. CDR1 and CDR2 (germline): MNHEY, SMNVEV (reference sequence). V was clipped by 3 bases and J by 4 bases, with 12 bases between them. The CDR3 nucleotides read TGTGCCAGCAGTTTCCGCAGGGGTTTCTATGGCTACACCTTC. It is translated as CASSFRRGFYGYTF.

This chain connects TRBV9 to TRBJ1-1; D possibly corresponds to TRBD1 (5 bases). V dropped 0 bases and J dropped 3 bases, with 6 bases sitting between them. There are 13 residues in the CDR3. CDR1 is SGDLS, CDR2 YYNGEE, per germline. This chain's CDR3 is CASSVVGDTEAFF. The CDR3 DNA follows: TGTGCCAGCAGCGTAGTGGGGGACACTGAAGCTTTCTTT.

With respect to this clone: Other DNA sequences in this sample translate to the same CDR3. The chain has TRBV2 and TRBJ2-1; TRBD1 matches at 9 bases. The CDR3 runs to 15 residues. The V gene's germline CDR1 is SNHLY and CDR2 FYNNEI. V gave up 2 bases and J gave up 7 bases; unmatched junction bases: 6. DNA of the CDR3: TGTGCCAGCAGTGAACCGGGACAGGGTGAGAATGAGCAGTTCTTC. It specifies CASSEPGQGENEQFF.

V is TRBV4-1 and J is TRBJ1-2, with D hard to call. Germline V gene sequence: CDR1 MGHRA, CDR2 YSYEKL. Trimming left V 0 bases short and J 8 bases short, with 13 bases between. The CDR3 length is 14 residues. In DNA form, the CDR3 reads TGCGCCAGCAGCCAAGATGAGGCGTTGGGAGGCTACACCTTC. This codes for CASSQDEALGGYTF.

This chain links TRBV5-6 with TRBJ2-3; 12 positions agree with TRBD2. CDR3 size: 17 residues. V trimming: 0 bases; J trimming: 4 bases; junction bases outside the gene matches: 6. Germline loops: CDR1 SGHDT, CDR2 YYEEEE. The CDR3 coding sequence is TGTGCCAGCAGCTTGGAGCCTAGCGGGGGGGAAGCAGATACGCAGTATTTT. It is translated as CASSLEPSGGEADTQYF.

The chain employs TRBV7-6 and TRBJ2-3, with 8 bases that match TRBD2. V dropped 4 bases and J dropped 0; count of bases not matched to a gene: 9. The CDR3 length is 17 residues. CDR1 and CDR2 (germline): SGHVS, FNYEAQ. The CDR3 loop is CASSSSGGLVSTDTQYF. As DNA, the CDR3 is TGTGCCAGCAGCTCGTCCGGGGGACTAGTCAGCACAGATACGCAGTATTTT.

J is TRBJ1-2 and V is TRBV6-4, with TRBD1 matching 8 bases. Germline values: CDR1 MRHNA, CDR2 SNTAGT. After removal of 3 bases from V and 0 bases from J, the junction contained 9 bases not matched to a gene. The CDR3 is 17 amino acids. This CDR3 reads CASSERGGQGANYGYTF. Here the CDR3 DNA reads TGTGCCAGCAGTGAGCGGGGAGGACAGGGAGCTAACTATGGCTACACCTTC.

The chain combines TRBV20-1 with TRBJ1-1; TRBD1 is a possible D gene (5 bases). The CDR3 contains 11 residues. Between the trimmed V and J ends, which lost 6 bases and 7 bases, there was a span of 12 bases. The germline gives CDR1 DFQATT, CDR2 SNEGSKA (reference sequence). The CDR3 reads CSAQRGGEAFF. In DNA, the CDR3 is TGCAGTGCCCAGCGGGGGGGTGAAGCTTTCTTT.

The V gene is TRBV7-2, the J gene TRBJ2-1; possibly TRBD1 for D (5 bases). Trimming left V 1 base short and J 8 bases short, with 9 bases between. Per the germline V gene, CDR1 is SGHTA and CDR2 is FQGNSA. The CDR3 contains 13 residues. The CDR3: CASSLGGADEQFF. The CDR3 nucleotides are TGTGCCAGCAGCTTAGGTGGGGCCGATGAGCAGTTCTTC.

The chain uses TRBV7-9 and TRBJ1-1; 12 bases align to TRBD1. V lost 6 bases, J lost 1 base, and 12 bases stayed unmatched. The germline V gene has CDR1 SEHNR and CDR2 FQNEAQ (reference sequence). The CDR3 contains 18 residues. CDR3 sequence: CASRGGTGTGGENTEAFF. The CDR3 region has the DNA TGTGCCAGCAGAGGGGGAACCGGGACAGGGGGCGAGAACACTGAAGCTTTCTTT. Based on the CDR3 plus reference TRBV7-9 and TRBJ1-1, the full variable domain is DTGVSQNPRHKITKRGQNVTFRCDPISEHNRLYWYRQTLGQGPEFLTYFQNEAQLEKSRLLSDRFSAERPKGSFSTLEIQRTEQGDSAMYLCASRGGTGTGGENTEAFFGQGTRLTVV.

The CDR3 DNA sequence: TGTGCCAGCAGTCCCGGGGACACTGAAGCTTTCTTT. Residues: CASSPGDTEAFF. The chain recombines TRBV27 with TRBJ1-1, with no clear D. Looked up from germline, CDR1 is MNHEY and CDR2 is SMNVEV (reference sequence). V was clipped by 5 bases and J by 3 bases, with 7 bases between them. This CDR3 is 12 amino acids long.

The CDR3 DNA reads as TGTGCCAGCAGCGTAGGGGGGGACGGAAGACAAGAGACCCAGTACTTC. Translated: CASSVGGDGRQETQYF. The chain carries TRBV9 and TRBJ2-5, with a weak D call TRBD2 (6 bases). CDR3 length equals 16 residues. CDR1 and CDR2 (germline): SGDLS, YYNGEE. The V gene lost 0 bases and the J gene lost 2 bases, with 14 bases spanning the gap.

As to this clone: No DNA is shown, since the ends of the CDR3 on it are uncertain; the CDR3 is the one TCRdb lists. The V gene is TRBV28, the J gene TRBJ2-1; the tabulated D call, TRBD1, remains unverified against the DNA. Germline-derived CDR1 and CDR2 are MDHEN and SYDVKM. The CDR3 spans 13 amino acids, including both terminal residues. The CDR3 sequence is CASSFLAGNEQFF.

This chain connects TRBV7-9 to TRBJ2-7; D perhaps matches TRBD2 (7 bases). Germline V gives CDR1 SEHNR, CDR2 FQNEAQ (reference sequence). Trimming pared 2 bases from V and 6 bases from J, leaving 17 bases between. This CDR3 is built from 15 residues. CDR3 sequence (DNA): TGTGCCAGCAGCTTATCATACGGGGGGCGAGGCGAGCAGTACTTC. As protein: CASSLSYGGRGEQYF. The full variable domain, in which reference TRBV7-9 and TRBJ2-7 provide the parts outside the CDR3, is DTGVSQNPRHKITKRGQNVTFRCDPISEHNRLYWYRQTLGQGPEFLTYFQNEAQLEKSRLLSDRFSAERPKGSFSTLEIQRTEQGDSAMYLCASSLSYGGRGEQYFGPGTRLTVT.

CDR3 nucleotides: TGTGCCAGTAGCCAGGACAGGGGGAAGACCCAGTACTTC. Translating it yields CASSQDRGKTQYF. J is TRBJ2-5 and V is TRBV19; 10 bases line up with TRBD1. With 6 bases clipped from V and 6 bases from J, the junction kept 4 bases outside the gene matches. CDR3 length: 13 residues. CDR1 LNHDA and CDR2 SQIVND come from the germline V gene (reference sequence).

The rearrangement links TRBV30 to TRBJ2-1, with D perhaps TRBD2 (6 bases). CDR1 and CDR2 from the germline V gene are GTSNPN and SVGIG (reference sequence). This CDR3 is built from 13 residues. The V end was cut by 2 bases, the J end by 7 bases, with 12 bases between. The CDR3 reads CAWSPSAWNEQFF. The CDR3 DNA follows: TGTGCCTGGAGTCCTAGCGCCTGGAATGAGCAGTTCTTC.

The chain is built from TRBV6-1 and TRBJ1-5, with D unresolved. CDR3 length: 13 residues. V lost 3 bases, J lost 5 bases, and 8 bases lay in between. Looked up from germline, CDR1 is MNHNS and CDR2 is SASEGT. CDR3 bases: TGTGCCAGCAGTGATACGGGGTATCAGCCCCAGCATTTT. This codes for CASSDTGYQPQHF.

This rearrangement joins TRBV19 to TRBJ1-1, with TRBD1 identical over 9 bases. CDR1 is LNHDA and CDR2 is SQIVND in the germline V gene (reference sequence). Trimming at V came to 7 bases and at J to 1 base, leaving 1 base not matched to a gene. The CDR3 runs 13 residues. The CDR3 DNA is TGTGCCAGTAAACAGGGGGCGAACACTGAAGCTTTCTTT. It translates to CASKQGANTEAFF. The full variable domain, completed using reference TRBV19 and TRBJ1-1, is DGGITQSPKYLFRKEGQNVTLSCEQNLNHDAMYWYRQDPGQGLRLIYYSQIVNDFQKGDIAEGYSVSREKKESFPLTVTSAQKNPTAFYLCASKQGANTEAFFGQGTRLTVV.

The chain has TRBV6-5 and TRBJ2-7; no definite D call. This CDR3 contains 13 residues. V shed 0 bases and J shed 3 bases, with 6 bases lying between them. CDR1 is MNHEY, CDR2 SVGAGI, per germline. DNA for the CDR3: TGTGCCAGCAGTTACTCCCAGATCTACGAGCAGTACTTC. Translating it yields CASSYSQIYEQYF.